The 5 T cell receptor beta chains below were found in one sample sequenced in a study of T cells after somatic rescue of genetic block. Profiled with immunoSEQ multiplex PCR; TCRdb holds only in-frame clones, not every one. The data show approximately 10,000 clones, less than 85% seen once. Sequencing used peripheral blood mononuclear cells (PBMCs). The receptor set was obtained from a boy aged 10-17 years.

The chain combines TRBV28 with TRBJ2-1; 10 bases are a match to TRBD2. Germline V gene lookup returns CDR1 MDHEN and CDR2 SYDVKM. The CDR3 is 15 residues long. Trimming took 6 bases from V and 9 from J; bases not matched to a gene: 11. The chain's CDR3 is CASSPKAGGPFEQFF. In nucleotides, the CDR3 is TGTGCCAGCAGCCCAAAAGCGGGAGGGCCGTTTGAGCAGTTCTTC.

The chain links TRBV30 to TRBJ2-4; D is undetermined. This CDR3 is 16 amino acids long. Looked up from germline, CDR1 is GTSNPN and CDR2 is SVGIG (reference sequence). Between the trimmed V and J ends, which lost 1 base and 0 bases, there was a span of 13 bases. DNA for the CDR3: TGTGCCTGGAGTGGAAAACGGACCCTAGCCAAAAACATTCAGTACTTC. It translates to CAWSGKRTLAKNIQYF.

This clone was detected once. This sequence joins TRBV6-5 and TRBJ2-2, with 7 bases matching TRBD1. The germline V gene encodes CDR1 MNHEY and CDR2 SVGAGI. This CDR3 is built from 14 residues. The ends lost 6 bases at V and 3 bases at J; junction bases unmatched: 4. The chain's CDR3 is CASRGQVYTGELFF. The CDR3 nucleotides read TGTGCCAGCAGAGGACAGGTATACACCGGGGAGCTGTTTTTT.

The CDR3 protein is CASRRTSGDYNEQFF. The DNA of the CDR3 is TGTGCCAGCAGACGGACTAGCGGCGACTACAATGAGCAGTTCTTC. The chain links TRBV2 to TRBJ2-1, with 10 positions matching TRBD2. The germline V gene encodes CDR1 SNHLY and CDR2 FYNNEI. The CDR3 consists of 15 residues. V lost 6 bases, J lost 3 bases, and 5 bases stayed unmatched.

The chain combines TRBV28 with TRBJ2-3; 12 bases map to TRBD2. Germline V gene data show CDR1 as MDHEN and CDR2 as SYDVKM. The CDR3 totals 18 residues. V trimming: 3 bases; J trimming: 3 bases; junction bases outside the gene matches: 10. The CDR3 DNA reads as TGTGCCAGCAGTTTCCCCCATTCTAGCGGGGGGGCAACAGATACGCAGTATTTT. This gives the protein CASSFPHSSGGATDTQYF. Drawing the rest from reference TRBV28 and TRBJ2-3, the complete variable domain is DVKVTQSSRYLVKRTGEKVFLECVQDMDHENMFWYRQDPGLGLRLIYFSYDVKMKEKGDIPEGYSVSREKKERFSLILESASTNQTSMYLCASSFPHSSGGATDTQYFGPGTRLTVL.